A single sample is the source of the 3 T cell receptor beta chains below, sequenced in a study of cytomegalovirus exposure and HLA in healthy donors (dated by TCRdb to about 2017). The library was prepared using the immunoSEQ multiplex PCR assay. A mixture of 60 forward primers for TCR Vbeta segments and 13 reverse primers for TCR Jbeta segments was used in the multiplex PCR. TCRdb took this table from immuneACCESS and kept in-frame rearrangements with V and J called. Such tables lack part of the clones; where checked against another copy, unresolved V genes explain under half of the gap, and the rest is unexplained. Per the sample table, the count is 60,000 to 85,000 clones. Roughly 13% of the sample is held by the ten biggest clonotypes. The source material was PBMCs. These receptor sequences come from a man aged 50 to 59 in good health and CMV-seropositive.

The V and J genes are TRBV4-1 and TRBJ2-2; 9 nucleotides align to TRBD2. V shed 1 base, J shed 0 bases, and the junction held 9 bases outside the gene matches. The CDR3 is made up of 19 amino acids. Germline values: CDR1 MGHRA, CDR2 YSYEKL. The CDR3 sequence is CASSQGWNSGGPNTGELFF. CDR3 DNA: TGCGCCAGCAGCCAAGGGTGGAATAGCGGGGGTCCGAACACCGGGGAGCTGTTTTTT.

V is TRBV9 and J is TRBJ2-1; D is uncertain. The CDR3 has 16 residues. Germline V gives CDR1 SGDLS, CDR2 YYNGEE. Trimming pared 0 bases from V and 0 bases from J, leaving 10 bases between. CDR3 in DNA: TGTGCCAGCAGCGTAGGTACGGGTAGCTCCTACAATGAGCAGTTCTTC. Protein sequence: CASSVGTGSSYNEQFF. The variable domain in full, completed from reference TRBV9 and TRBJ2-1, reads DSGVTQTPKHLITATGQRVTLRCSPRSGDLSVYWYQQSLDQGLQFLIQYYNGEERAKGNILERFSAQQFPDLHSELNLSSLELGDSALYFCASSVGTGSSYNEQFFGPGTRLTVL.

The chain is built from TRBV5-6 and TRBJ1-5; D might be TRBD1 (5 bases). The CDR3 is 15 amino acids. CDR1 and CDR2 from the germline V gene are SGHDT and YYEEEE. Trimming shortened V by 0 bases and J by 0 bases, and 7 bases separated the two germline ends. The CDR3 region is CASSLEGYSNQPQHF. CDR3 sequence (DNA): TGTGCCAGCAGCTTGGAGGGGTATAGCAATCAGCCCCAGCATTTT.